One and the same sample provided the 21 T cell receptor beta chains below, sequenced in a study of shared clonotypes between healthy human individuals. Assay used: immunoSEQ multiplex PCR; TCRdb lists only in-frame clones, some missing. Of 1.4 million to 1.5 million clones detected, over 95% appear once; the ten largest clones hold 1% to 1.5%. Sequencing was done on a sample of naive CD4+ T cells sorted from blood. Indicated subset: CD45RA+ positively selected. The receptors shown here come from a young man in good health.

This rearrangement joins TRBV7-9 to TRBJ2-2, with D tentatively TRBD1 (5 bases). Germline loops: CDR1 SEHNR, CDR2 FQNEAQ (reference sequence). This CDR3 comprises 15 residues. Trimming took 2 bases from V and 0 from J, leaving 7 bases between them. The CDR3 reads CASSLRGPNTGELFF. The CDR3 DNA reads as TGTGCCAGCAGCTTAAGGGGCCCGAACACCGGGGAGCTGTTTTTT.

The V gene is TRBV7-2, the J gene TRBJ1-5; D is undetermined. The CDR3 runs to 13 residues. Germline V gene lookup returns CDR1 SGHTA and CDR2 FQGNSA. Trimming pared 6 bases from V and 3 bases from J, leaving 9 bases between. This CDR3 is CASSVVYNQPQHF. The CDR3 nucleotides are TGTGCCAGCAGTGTGGTCTACAATCAGCCCCAGCATTTT. The full variable domain, with the rest looked up from reference TRBV7-2 and TRBJ1-5, is GAGVSQSPSNKVTEKGKDVELRCDPISGHTALYWYRQSLGQGLEFLIYFQGNSAPDKSGLPSDRFSAERTGGSVSTLTIQRTQQEDSAVYLCASSVVYNQPQHFGDGTRLSIL.

V and J are TRBV5-5 and TRBJ1-1; D remains unclear. The V end lost 3 bases, the J end lost 2 bases, and 8 bases lay between the germline ends. The germline V gene has CDR1 SGHKS and CDR2 YYEKEE (reference sequence). The CDR3 consists of 13 residues. CDR3 coding DNA: TGTGCCAGCAGCTATGCCGTTAACACTGAAGCTTTCTTT. Amino acid sequence: CASSYAVNTEAFF.

This clone was detected once. This chain joins TRBV23-1 and TRBJ2-6; D is unclear. TRBV23-1 is identified as an open reading frame with a role that is uncertain. Trimming removed 7 bases at V and 0 bases at J, with 7 bases between. The CDR3 contains 14 residues. The CDR3 reads CASIKPSGANVLTF. The CDR3 DNA is TGCGCCAGCATCAAGCCCTCTGGGGCCAACGTCCTGACTTTC.

This rearrangement joins TRBV29-1 to TRBJ2-5; 8 bases agree with TRBD1. Losses at the gene ends were 7 bases for V and 5 bases for J; bases not matched to a gene: 9. Per germline, CDR1 SQVTM and CDR2 ANQGSEA. The CDR3 contains 13 residues. The CDR3 protein is CSGLDYRGETQYF. CDR3 bases: TGCAGCGGACTCGATTACAGGGGGGAGACCCAGTACTTC.

The chain recombines TRBV5-5 with TRBJ2-5; 7 positions agree with TRBD2. The germline gives CDR1 SGHKS, CDR2 YYEKEE (reference sequence). CDR3 length: 13 amino acids. The V segment lost 4 bases and the J segment 4 bases; nucleotides outside the gene matches: 4. The CDR3 DNA sequence: TGTGCCAGCAGCCACCTAGCGGCAGAGACCCAGTACTTC. Its protein is CASSHLAAETQYF.

The V call is TRBV29-1, the J call TRBJ1-4, with D possibly TRBD1 on 5 matching bases. V lost 5 bases and J lost 3, with 10 bases in between. The CDR3 loop spans 13 amino acids. From germline, CDR1 is SQVTM and CDR2 ANQGSEA. For the CDR3, the DNA is TGCAGCGTTCTGCAGGGCCCTAATGAAAAACTGTTTTTT. Amino acid sequence: CSVLQGPNEKLFF.

This chain joins TRBV5-4 and TRBJ1-1, with D possibly being TRBD1 (6 bases). From germline, CDR1 is SGHNT and CDR2 YYREEE (reference sequence). The V end was cut by 6 bases, the J end by 0 bases, with 12 bases between. This CDR3 spans 14 amino acids. The CDR3 region is CASTSGAVNTEAFF. Here the CDR3 DNA reads TGTGCCAGCACCTCAGGGGCGGTGAACACTGAAGCTTTCTTT.

Of note for this clone: The same CDR3 arises from other DNA sequences in this sample as well. The chain combines TRBV10-1 with TRBJ2-7, with 12 bases identical to TRBD1. V lost 4 bases, J lost 4 bases, and 5 bases stayed unmatched. From germline, CDR1 is WNHNN and CDR2 SYGVQD (reference sequence). This CDR3 region has 15 residues. The CDR3 sequence is CASSAGTGGLYEQYF. The CDR3 region has the DNA TGCGCCAGCAGTGCGGGGACAGGGGGCTTGTACGAGCAGTACTTC.

V and J are TRBV9 and TRBJ2-1, with D tentatively TRBD2 (6 bases). CDR1 is SGDLS and CDR2 is YYNGEE in the germline V gene. Trimming stripped 0 bases from V and 4 bases from J, with 17 bases between. This CDR3 region has 17 residues. In nucleotides, the CDR3 is TGTGCCAGCAGCGTAGTCCCACGCTCGGGAGATTACAATGAGCAGTTCTTC. Protein: CASSVVPRSGDYNEQFF.

To note about this clone: Additional DNA sequences in this sample encode the identical CDR3. The chain is built from TRBV25-1 and TRBJ2-3, with a weak D call TRBD2 (5 bases). The ends were cut back, 3 bases at V and 3 bases at J, with 10 bases in the middle. There are 14 residues in the CDR3. Germline assignment: CDR1 MGHDK and CDR2 SYGVNS. The CDR3, as DNA: TGTGCCAGCAGTGATTCTAGAGGGACAGATACGCAGTATTTT. This translates into CASSDSRGTDTQYF.

The chain uses TRBV9 and TRBJ2-1; D is possibly TRBD1 (5 bases). Trimming left V 0 bases short and J 9 bases short, with 16 bases between. Germline CDR1 SGDLS, CDR2 YYNGEE. The CDR3 is 15 amino acids. The CDR3 DNA reads as TGTGCCAGCAGCGTAGATTTAAAGGGGTTGGGTGAGCAGTTCTTC. This gives the protein CASSVDLKGLGEQFF.

The chain has TRBV9 and TRBJ2-1, with D perhaps matching TRBD1 or TRBD2 (5 bases each). From germline, CDR1 is SGDLS and CDR2 YYNGEE. The CDR3 length is 15 residues. Trimming took off 4 bases at V and 6 bases at J, with 17 bases between the two ends. CDR3 residues: CASSLGPAAGNEQFF. The CDR3, as DNA: TGTGCCAGCAGCCTGGGACCAGCTGCCGGCAATGAGCAGTTCTTC.

This chain connects TRBV28 to TRBJ2-7, with D possibly matching TRBD2 (5 bases). This CDR3 is built from 15 residues. Germline values: CDR1 MDHEN, CDR2 SYDVKM. V was cut by 2 bases and J by 0 bases, with 11 bases left in between. CDR3 nucleotides: TGTGCCAGCAGTTTACGCGGGTGGAGCTCCTACGAGCAGTACTTC. This codes for CASSLRGWSSYEQYF.

The gene calls are TRBV28 and TRBJ2-7; D gene uncertain. Germline assignment: CDR1 MDHEN and CDR2 SYDVKM. CDR3 length: 11 residues. The germline V and J ends were trimmed by 4 bases and 5 bases, with 6 bases remaining between them. The CDR3 region has the DNA TGTGCCAGCAGTTCCTCGGACGAGCAGTACTTC. Amino acid sequence: CASSSSDEQYF.

The chain recombines TRBV7-6 with TRBJ2-2; 7 nucleotides line up with TRBD1. V lost 1 base, J lost 0 bases, and 8 bases stayed unmatched. Germline V CDR1 and CDR2: SGHVS, FNYEAQ. The CDR3 runs 18 residues. The CDR3 here is CASSLEILQGANTGELFF. The CDR3 DNA is TGTGCCAGCAGCTTAGAGATTCTGCAGGGGGCGAACACCGGGGAGCTGTTTTTT.

The V and J genes are TRBV7-2 and TRBJ2-2, with D possibly TRBD2 on 6 matching bases. This CDR3 region has 12 residues. The germline V gene has CDR1 SGHTA and CDR2 FQGNSA. V lost 5 bases and J lost 14, with 15 bases in between. The chain's CDR3 is CASSPGTRSLFF. The CDR3 DNA follows: TGTGCCAGCAGCCCTGGGACTCGTTCTCTGTTTTTT.

On this clone: At one of its ends the junction is not consistent with the germline gene, which may arise from a read error. The chain uses TRBV18 and TRBJ2-7, with a weak D call TRBD2 (6 bases). Germline V gene sequence: CDR1 KGHSH, CDR2 LQKENI. This CDR3 contains 11 residues. CDR3 nucleotides: TGTGCCAGCTCAGCCATGGGGGGTTTGGCCTTC. Translation: CASSAMGGLAF.

This chain joins TRBV29-1 and TRBJ1-5; the D gene is possibly TRBD1 (5 bases). Germline V gene lookup returns CDR1 SQVTM and CDR2 ANQGSEA. The CDR3 length is 16 residues. V was trimmed by 1 base and J by 3 bases, leaving 16 bases between them. In DNA form, the CDR3 reads TGCAGCGTTGAAGTGCTGCAGGGCTTATTCAATCAGCCCCAGCATTTT. This gives the protein CSVEVLQGLFNQPQHF.

This clone has a single count. This CDR3 is missing its conserved last phenylalanine or tryptophan, likely due to a read error. No DNA is shown, since the ends of the CDR3 on it are uncertain; the CDR3 is the one TCRdb lists. The chain employs TRBV6-1 and TRBJ1-3; TRBD1, the D gene given by the table, was not confirmed from the DNA. Per the germline V gene, CDR1 is MNHNS and CDR2 is SASEGT. Ends included, the CDR3 has 13 residues. The CDR3 loop is CASSDGGGTGGSG.

The V call is TRBV7-6, the J call TRBJ2-7; 14 bases match TRBD2. Germline loops: CDR1 SGHVS, CDR2 FNYEAQ. The CDR3 sequence is 16 residues long. The V gene end was trimmed by 5 bases and the J gene end by 4 bases; junction bases not matched to a gene: 7. The CDR3 DNA follows: TGTGCCAGCAGCACTACTGGGACTAGCGGGAGATACGAGCAGTACTTC. This translates into CASSTTGTSGRYEQYF.